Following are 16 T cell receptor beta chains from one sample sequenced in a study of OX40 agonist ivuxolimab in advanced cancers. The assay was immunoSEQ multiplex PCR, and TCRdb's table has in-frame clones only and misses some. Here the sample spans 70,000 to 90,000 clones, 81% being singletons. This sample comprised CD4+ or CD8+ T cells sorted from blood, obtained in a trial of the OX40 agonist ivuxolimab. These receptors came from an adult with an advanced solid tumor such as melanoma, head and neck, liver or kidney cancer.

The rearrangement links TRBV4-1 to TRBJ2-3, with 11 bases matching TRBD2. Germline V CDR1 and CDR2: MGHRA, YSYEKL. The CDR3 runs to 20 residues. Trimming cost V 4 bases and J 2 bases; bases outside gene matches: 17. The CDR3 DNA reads TGCGCCAGCAGCCCTCTTTCTACTAGCGGGAGCCCGCGATTCACAGATACGCAGTATTTT. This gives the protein CASSPLSTSGSPRFTDTQYF.

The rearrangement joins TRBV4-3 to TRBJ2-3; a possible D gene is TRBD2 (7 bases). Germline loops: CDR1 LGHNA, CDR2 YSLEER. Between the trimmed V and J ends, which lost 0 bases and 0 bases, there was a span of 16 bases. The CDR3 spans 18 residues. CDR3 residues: CASSQDSAGASSTDTQYF. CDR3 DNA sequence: TGCGCCAGCAGCCAAGATTCTGCGGGGGCCTCTAGCACAGATACGCAGTATTTT.

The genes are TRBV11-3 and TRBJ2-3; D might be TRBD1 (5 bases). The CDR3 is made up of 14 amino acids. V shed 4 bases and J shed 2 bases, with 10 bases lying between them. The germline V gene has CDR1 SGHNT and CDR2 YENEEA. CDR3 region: CASSWTRSTDTQYF. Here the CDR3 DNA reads TGTGCCAGCAGCTGGACAAGGTCCACAGATACGCAGTATTTT.

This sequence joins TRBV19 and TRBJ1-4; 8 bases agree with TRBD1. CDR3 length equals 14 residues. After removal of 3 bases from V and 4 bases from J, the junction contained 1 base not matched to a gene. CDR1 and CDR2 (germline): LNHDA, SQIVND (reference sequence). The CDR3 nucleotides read TGTGCCAGTAGTATTGGACAGGGTAATGAAAAACTGTTTTTT. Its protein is CASSIGQGNEKLFF.

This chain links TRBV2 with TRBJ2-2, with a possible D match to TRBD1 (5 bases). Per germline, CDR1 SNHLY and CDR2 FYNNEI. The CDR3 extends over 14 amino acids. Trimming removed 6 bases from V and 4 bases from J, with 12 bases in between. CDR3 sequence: CASRAPGITGELFF. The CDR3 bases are TGTGCCAGCAGGGCTCCAGGGATCACCGGGGAGCTGTTTTTT.

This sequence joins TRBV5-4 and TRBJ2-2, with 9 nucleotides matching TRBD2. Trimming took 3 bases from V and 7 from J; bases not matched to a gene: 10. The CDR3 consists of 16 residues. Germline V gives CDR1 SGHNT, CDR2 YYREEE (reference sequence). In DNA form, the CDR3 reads TGTGCCAGCAGCTCCTTTAGCGGGGGAACGGGCGGGGAGCTGTTTTTT. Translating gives CASSSFSGGTGGELFF. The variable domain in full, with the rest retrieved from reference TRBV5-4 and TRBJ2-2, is ETGVTQSPTHLIKTRGQQVTLRCSSQSGHNTVSWYQQALGQGPQFIFQYYREEENGRGNFPPRFSGLQFPNYSSELNVNALELDDSALYLCASSSFSGGTGGELFFGEGSRLTVL.

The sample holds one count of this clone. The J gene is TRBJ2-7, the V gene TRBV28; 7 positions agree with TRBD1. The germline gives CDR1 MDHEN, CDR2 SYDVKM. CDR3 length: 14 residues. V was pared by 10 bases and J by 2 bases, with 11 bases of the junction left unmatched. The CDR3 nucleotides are TGTGCCACCTCTCCCGAGCAGGGGGCCTACGAGCAGTACTTC. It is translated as CATSPEQGAYEQYF.

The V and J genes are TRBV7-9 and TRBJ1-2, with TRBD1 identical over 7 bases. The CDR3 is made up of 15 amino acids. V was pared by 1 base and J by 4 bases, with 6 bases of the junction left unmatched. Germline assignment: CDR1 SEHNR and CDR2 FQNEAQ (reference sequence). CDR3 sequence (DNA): TGTGCCAGCAGCTTAGTTCAGGGACAGATCTATGGCTACACCTTC. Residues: CASSLVQGQIYGYTF.

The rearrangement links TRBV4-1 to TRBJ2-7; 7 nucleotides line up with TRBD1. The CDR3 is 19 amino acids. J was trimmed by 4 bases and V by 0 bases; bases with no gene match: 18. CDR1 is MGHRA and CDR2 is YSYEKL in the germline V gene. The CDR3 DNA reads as TGCGCCAGCAGCCAAGATCGATGGACCTTAGACAGGGATTGGTACGAGCAGTACTTC. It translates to CASSQDRWTLDRDWYEQYF.

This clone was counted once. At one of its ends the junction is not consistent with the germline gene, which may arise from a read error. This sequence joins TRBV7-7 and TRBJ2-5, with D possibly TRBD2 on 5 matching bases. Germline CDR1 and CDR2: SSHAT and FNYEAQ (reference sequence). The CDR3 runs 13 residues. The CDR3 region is CASSLIPGETQYF. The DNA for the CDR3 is TGTGCTAGCAGCTTAATACCGGGGGAGACCCAGTACTTC.

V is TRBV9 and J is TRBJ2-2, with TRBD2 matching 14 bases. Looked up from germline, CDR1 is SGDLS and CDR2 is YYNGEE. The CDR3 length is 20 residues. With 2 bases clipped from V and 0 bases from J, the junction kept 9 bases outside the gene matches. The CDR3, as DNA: TGTGCCAGCAGCGTCCCAACGGGACTAGCGGGGGAAACGAACACCGGGGAGCTGTTTTTT. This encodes CASSVPTGLAGETNTGELFF.

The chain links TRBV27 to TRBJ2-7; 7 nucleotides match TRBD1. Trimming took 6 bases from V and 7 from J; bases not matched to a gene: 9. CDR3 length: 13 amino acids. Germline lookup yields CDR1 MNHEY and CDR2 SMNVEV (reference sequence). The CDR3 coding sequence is TGTGCCAGCAGATTGACAGGGATTGGGGAGCAGTACTTC. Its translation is CASRLTGIGEQYF.

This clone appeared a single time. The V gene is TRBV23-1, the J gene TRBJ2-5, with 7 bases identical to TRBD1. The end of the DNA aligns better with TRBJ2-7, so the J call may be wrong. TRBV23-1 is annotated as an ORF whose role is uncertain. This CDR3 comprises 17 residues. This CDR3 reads CASSQASLDRTTYEQYF. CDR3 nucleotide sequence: TGCGCCAGCAGTCAAGCCTCTTTGGACAGGACCACCTACGAGCAGTACTTC.

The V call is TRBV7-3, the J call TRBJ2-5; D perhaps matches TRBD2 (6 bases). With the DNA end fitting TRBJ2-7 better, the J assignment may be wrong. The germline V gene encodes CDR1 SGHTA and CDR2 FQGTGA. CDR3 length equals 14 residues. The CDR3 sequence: CASSLGGPGDEQYF. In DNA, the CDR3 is TGTGCCAGCAGTCTGGGGGGACCCGGCGACGAGCAGTACTTC.

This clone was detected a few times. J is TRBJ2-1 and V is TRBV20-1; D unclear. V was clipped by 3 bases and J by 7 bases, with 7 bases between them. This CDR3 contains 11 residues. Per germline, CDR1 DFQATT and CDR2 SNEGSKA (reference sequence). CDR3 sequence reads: CSARTPNEQFF. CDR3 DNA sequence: TGCAGTGCTAGGACCCCTAATGAGCAGTTCTTC.

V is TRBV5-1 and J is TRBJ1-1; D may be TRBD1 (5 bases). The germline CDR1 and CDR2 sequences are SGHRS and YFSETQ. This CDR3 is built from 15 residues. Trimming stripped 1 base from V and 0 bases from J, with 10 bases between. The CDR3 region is CASSLQGEMNTEAFF. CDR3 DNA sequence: TGCGCCAGCAGCTTGCAGGGAGAAATGAACACTGAAGCTTTCTTT.